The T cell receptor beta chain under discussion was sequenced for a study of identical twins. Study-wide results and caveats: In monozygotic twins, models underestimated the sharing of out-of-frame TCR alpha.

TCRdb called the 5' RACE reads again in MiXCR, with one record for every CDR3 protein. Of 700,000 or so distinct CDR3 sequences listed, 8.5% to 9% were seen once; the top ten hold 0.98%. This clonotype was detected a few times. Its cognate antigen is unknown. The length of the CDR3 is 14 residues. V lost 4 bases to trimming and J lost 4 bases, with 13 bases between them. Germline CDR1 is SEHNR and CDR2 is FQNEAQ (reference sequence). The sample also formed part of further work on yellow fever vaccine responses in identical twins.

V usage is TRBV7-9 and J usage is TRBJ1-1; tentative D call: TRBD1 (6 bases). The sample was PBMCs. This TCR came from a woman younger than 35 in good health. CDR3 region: CASSSTGSLTEAFF. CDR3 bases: TGTGCCAGCAGCTCAACAGGGTCCCTCACTGAAGCTTTCTTT.